Many counts were recorded for the clone carrying this TCR beta chain. Its antigen is undetermined. The data stem from a study of CD8 T cells in ankylosing spondylitis. Overall study findings and caveats: Made up of fewer than 10 highly homologous variants, a TCR beta motif appeared characteristic of ankylosing spondylitis blood.

Germline CDR1 reads SGHRS; CDR2 reads YFSETQ. Trimming removed 4 bases at V and 5 bases at J, with 18 bases between. The CDR3 is 15 amino acids. By quantitative 5'-RACE with molecular barcodes, the TCR beta libraries were made. TCRdb independently ran MiXCR on the 5' RACE reads; one entry per CDR3 protein. This sample yields 35,000 to 50,000 distinct CDR3 sequences, of which 9.5% to 11% are seen a single time; more than 1.3% belongs to the top ten. The clonotype originates from a male donor with ankylosing spondylitis or in good health (not recorded which). Sequenced input: blood, either unsorted or a sorted T cell fraction (not recorded which). The chain uses TRBV5-1 and TRBJ2-5; the D gene is possibly TRBD1 (6 bases). CDR3 DNA: TGCGCCAGCAGCCCTCTTGGGACATCAAGCGAGACCCAGTACTTC. Its translation is CASSPLGTSSETQYF.